A single sample gave rise to the 10 T cell receptor beta chains below, sequenced in a study of regulatory T cells in long-lasting Graves disease. Time point of the sample: newly diagnosed GD, antithyroid drugs for less than 3 months. Making the TCR library involved RNA that had been extracted from PBMCs. For TCR beta, libraries came from iRepertoire HTBI primers and Arm-PCR of CDR3 regions. MiXCR was run by TCRdb on the multiplex PCR reads, yielding one entry per CDR3 protein. This table holds 350,000 to 550,000 distinct CDR3 sequences, 15% found once. The sample was also reused in another study, on T cells in Graves' hyperthyroidism and ophthalmopathy.

This material consisted of peripheral blood mononuclear cells (PBMCs), taken at new diagnosis, from a patient treated with antithyroid drugs. Every receptor here comes from a woman under 40 with Graves disease.

The chain recombines TRBV5-1 with TRBJ2-5; 7 bases map to TRBD1. Looked up from germline, CDR1 is SGHRS and CDR2 is YFSETQ. V gave up 1 base and J gave up 3 bases; unmatched junction bases: 9. There are 16 residues in the CDR3. The CDR3 here is CASSLRPSQGEETQYF. In nucleotides, the CDR3 is TGCGCCAGCAGCTTGCGCCCCTCCCAGGGGGAAGAGACCCAGTACTTC.

This clonotype was recorded at least ten times. This chain uses TRBV19 with TRBJ1-5; D is perhaps TRBD1 (5 bases). In germline, CDR1 is LNHDA, CDR2 SQIVND (reference sequence). The CDR3 runs 15 residues. Trimming stripped 1 base from V and 1 base from J, with 8 bases between. CDR3 in amino acids: CASSIGGRSNQPQHF. CDR3 bases: TGTGCCAGTAGTATAGGGGGCAGGAGCAATCAGCCCCAGCATTTT.

The table lists this clonotype with many counts. The V and J genes are TRBV6-1 and TRBJ2-1; the D gene is possibly TRBD2 (6 bases). V gave up 5 bases and J gave up 8 bases, with 25 bases separating them. Germline-derived CDR1 and CDR2 are MNHNS and SASEGT. This CDR3 contains 17 residues. The CDR3 sequence: CASSNPGGPPEVHEQFF. CDR3 DNA sequence: TGTGCCAGCAGTAACCCCGGGGGTCCGCCGGAGGTCCATGAGCAGTTCTTC.

About this clonotype: This CDR3 fails to terminate in the conserved phenylalanine or tryptophan, so it likely reflects a read error. The DNA is left out, because the CDR3 cannot be placed on it with certainty; the CDR3 is given as TCRdb lists it. The rearrangement uses TRBV7-2 and TRBJ2-3; the D segment call TRBD2 is taken from the table without a DNA check. Germline V gene sequence: CDR1 SGHTA, CDR2 FQGNSA. Termini included, the CDR3 measures 13 amino acids. CDR3: CASSLVGAASGLI.

In this sample, this clonotype turned up many times. This chain uses TRBV11-2 with TRBJ2-5; unclear D gene. Germline lookup yields CDR1 SGHAT and CDR2 FQNNGV. This CDR3 has 14 amino acids. The V and J ends lost 1 base and 4 bases respectively, with 10 bases between them. The CDR3 nucleotides read TGTGCCAGCAGCTTAGGGAACTCAGGAGAGACCCAGTACTTC. This codes for CASSLGNSGETQYF.

This clonotype was counted ten times or more. The chain employs TRBV12-3 or TRBV12-4 and TRBJ2-2; D is uncertain. The CDR3 has 12 amino acids. V dropped 3 bases and J dropped 7 bases, with 6 bases sitting between them. CDR3 DNA sequence: TGTGCCAGCAGTTTGGCGATCGGGGAGCTGTTTTTT. Translated, it gives CASSLAIGELFF.

This clonotype came up many times. For the CDR3, the DNA is TGTGCCAGCAGTTCCCCACCCCCCATAGCGAAGACAGATACGCAGTATTTT. Protein product: CASSSPPPIAKTDTQYF. The chain is built from TRBV27 and TRBJ2-3; a weak D match, TRBD2 (5 bases). The germline V and J ends were trimmed by 4 bases and 3 bases, with 20 bases remaining between them. From germline, CDR1 is MNHEY and CDR2 SMNVEV (reference sequence). The CDR3 is 17 residues long.

This clonotype was recorded at least ten times. This sequence joins TRBV6-1 and TRBJ2-1; D might be TRBD1 (7 bases). CDR3 length equals 15 residues. The germline V and J ends were trimmed by 6 bases and 9 bases, with 21 bases remaining between them. In germline, CDR1 is MNHNS, CDR2 SASEGT. CDR3 loop: CASSLSAGQGGEQFF. The DNA of the CDR3 is TGTGCCAGCAGCCTATCAGCGGGCCAGGGGGGTGAGCAGTTCTTC.

This clonotype has only a few counts. The rearrangement links TRBV15 to TRBJ1-2; the match to TRBD1 covers 8 bases. Germline assignment: CDR1 LNHNV and CDR2 YYDKDF (reference sequence). The CDR3 runs to 13 residues. Unmatched junction bases numbered 4, after V lost 5 bases and J lost 5 bases. CDR3 DNA: TGTGCCACCAGCGGACAGGGTTTTTATGGCTACACCTTC. Protein: CATSGQGFYGYTF.

This clonotype was detected only a few times. The chain couples TRBV6-2 or TRBV6-3 to TRBJ2-1, with 7 positions matching TRBD2. The V gene end was trimmed by 0 bases and the J gene end by 2 bases; junction bases not matched to a gene: 7. The CDR3 is made up of 17 amino acids. CDR1 is MNHEY and CDR2 is SVGEGT in the germline V gene. For the CDR3, the DNA is TGTGCCAGCAGTTACTCGACCGGGCGGGGGACCTACAATGAGCAGTTCTTC. It encodes CASSYSTGRGTYNEQFF.